This TCR beta chain appears in the sequencing data of a study of T cells after yellow fever vaccination. Across the whole study: Low-cell-number fractions underwent preparation using SMART-Seq v4 Ultra Low Input.

Production of TCR cDNA was by 5'RACE template switching, which also added a universal primer site and UMIs. TCRdb re-called the 5' RACE reads through MiXCR, storing one row per CDR3 protein. The repertoire holds about 85,000 distinct CDR3 sequences, 13% seen once, with around 23% in the top ten. Germline values: CDR1 SGHTA, CDR2 FQGTGA. The CDR3 covers 15 residues. The ends lost 5 bases at V and 6 bases at J; junction bases unmatched: 5. The chain joins TRBV7-3 to TRBJ2-1; 12 bases agree with TRBD2. The material sequenced was CD8+ T cells not binding an NS4B(214-222) dextramer, sorted from PBMCs, taken roughly 20 days after the first yellow fever vaccination. The sequence came from a man aged 18-30 years who received the YFV17D yellow fever vaccine. The CDR3 region is CASSQLAGGPNEQFF. CDR3 bases: TGTGCCAGCAGCCAGCTAGCGGGGGGGCCCAATGAGCAGTTCTTC. The variable domain in full, with the rest retrieved from reference TRBV7-3 and TRBJ2-1, is GAGVSQTPSNKVTEKGKYVELRCDPISGHTALYWYRQSLGQGPEFLIYFQGTGAADDSGLPNDRFFAVRPEGSVSTLKIQRTERGDSAVYLCASSQLAGGPNEQFFGPGTRLTVL.